These T cell receptor beta chains were read from a single sample in a study of T cells after yellow fever vaccination. In TCRdb, the 5' RACE reads were re-called with MiXCR into one record per CDR3 protein. The data show around 310,000 distinct CDR3 sequences, with 8.7% seen just once and roughly 18% held by the top ten. The material sequenced was PBMCs, taken on the day of the first yellow fever vaccination. All receptors derive from a man between 18 and 29 years old who received the YFV17D yellow fever vaccine. Each CDR3 is given with its conserved first and last residue. Each record gives: V gene, clone size, D gene, J gene, CDR3 DNA, CDR3 protein. The D gene is left open where the match is weak. Clone size is not always given. Where it is, it says once, few, many or a class for expanded clones.

>TRBV7-9|few|TRBD2|TRBJ2-7
TGTGCCAGCAGCCCTGCACTAGCGGGGGGGCCAAGGAGAGAGCAGTACTTC
CASSPALAGGPRREQYF
>TRBV6-2/TRBV6-3|-|TRBD1|TRBJ1-5
TGTGCCAGCAGCCGGACAGGGGAAGGCAATCAGCCCCAGCATTTT
CASSRTGEGNQPQHF
>TRBV4-1|many|-|TRBJ1-1
TGCGCCAGCAGAGCCAACGTGGGCCGGAACACTGAAGCTTTCTTT
CASRANVGRNTEAFF
>TRBV6-1|few|-|TRBJ2-2
TGTGCCAGTCATCCAGGACTGTACACCGGGGAGCTGTTTTTT
CASHPGLYTGELFF
>TRBV5-5|few|-|TRBJ1-4
TGTGCCAGCAGCCCCCAGGGGACCTTTAATGAAAAACTGTTTTTT
CASSPQGTFNEKLFF
>TRBV7-2|few|-|TRBJ2-5
TGTGCCAGCAGCTTTCAGTCTATCCAAGAGACCCAGTACTTC
CASSFQSIQETQYF
>TRBV7-9|-|TRBD2|TRBJ2-5
TGTGCCAGCAGCGTATCTAGCGGGGGGCAATGGCAAGAGACCCAGTACTTC
CASSVSSGGQWQETQYF
>TRBV25-1|many|-|TRBJ1-4
TGTGCCAGCAGTGGGAGTCCTAATGAAAAACTGTTTTTT
CASSGSPNEKLFF
>TRBV29-1|-|-|TRBJ2-6
TGCAGCGTATATACAGGGCGCTCTGGGGCCAACGTCCTGACTTTC
CSVYTGRSGANVLTF
>TRBV2|-|TRBD1|TRBJ1-1
TGTGCCAGCTGCCAGGGGGTGAACACTGAAGCTTTCTTT
CASCQGVNTEAFF
>TRBV7-2|few|-|TRBJ2-5
TGTGCCACACAGCCCGGGGGAGTAGAGACCCAGTACTTC
CATQPGGVETQYF
>TRBV9|-|-|TRBJ2-3
TGTGCCAGCAGCCCATCTCCCAGGGGCACAGATACGCAGTATTTT
CASSPSPRGTDTQYF
>TRBV14|-|-|TRBJ2-3
TGTGCCAGCAGCCCCCTTTCGGATACGCAGTATTTT
CASSPLSDTQYF
>TRBV9|-|-|TRBJ2-5
TGTGCCAGCAGCGTACTGGGAACGGGGACCCAGTACTTC
CASSVLGTGTQYF
>TRBV12-3/TRBV12-4|many|-|TRBJ1-1
TGTGCCAGCAGTTTAGTGCTGGGGGATGGGGTGAACACTGAAGCTTTCTTT
CASSLVLGDGVNTEAFF